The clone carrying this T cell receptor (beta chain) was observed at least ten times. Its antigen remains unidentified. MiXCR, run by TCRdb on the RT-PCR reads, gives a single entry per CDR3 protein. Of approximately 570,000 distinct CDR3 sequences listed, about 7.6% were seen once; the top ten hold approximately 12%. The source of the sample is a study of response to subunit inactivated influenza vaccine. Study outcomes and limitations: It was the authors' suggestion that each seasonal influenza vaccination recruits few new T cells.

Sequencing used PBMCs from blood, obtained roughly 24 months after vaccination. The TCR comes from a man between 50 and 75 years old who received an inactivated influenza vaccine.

The CDR3 protein is CASSEGSVGASYEQYF. CDR3 DNA sequence: TGTGCCAGCAGTGAAGGATCTGTGGGGGCCTCCTACGAGCAGTACTTC. This chain joins TRBV6-1 and TRBJ2-7; tentatively, D is TRBD1 (6 bases). This CDR3 has 16 amino acids. Per germline, CDR1 MNHNS and CDR2 SASEGT. The germline V and J ends were trimmed by 1 base and 0 bases, with 13 bases remaining between them.